One sample yielded the 26 T cell receptor beta chains listed below, sequenced in a study of blood T cell repertoires in COVID-19. Measured with immunoSEQ multiplex PCR; TCRdb has only the in-frame clones, and not every one. The profile covers a few hundred thousand clones, with 88% appearing a single time and approximately 1.8% taken by the ten largest. The sample was peripheral blood. These receptor sequences come from a man between 65 and 80 years old with acute or convalescent COVID-19.

The genes are TRBV7-2 and TRBJ2-3; no definite D call. This CDR3 spans 13 amino acids. Germline CDR1 and CDR2: SGHTA and FQGNSA. The V gene lost 4 bases and the J gene lost 3 bases, with 8 bases spanning the gap. In nucleotides, the CDR3 is TGTGCCAGCAGCTCCTTTTTGACAGATACGCAGTATTTT. Translated: CASSSFLTDTQYF.

The gene calls are TRBV28 and TRBJ1-5; possibly TRBD1 for D (5 bases). The CDR3 spans 12 residues. The germline V gene encodes CDR1 MDHEN and CDR2 SYDVKM. V was cut by 5 bases and J by 10 bases, with 12 bases left in between. CDR3 sequence reads: CASSPRTLPQHF. The CDR3 nucleotides read TGTGCCAGCAGTCCTCGGACATTACCCCAGCATTTT.

V usage is TRBV5-1 and J usage is TRBJ2-3; 7 bases are a match to TRBD2. This CDR3 contains 16 residues. Germline loops: CDR1 SGHRS, CDR2 YFSETQ. The ends lost 4 bases at V and 4 bases at J; junction bases unmatched: 12. DNA for the CDR3: TGCGCCAGCAGCCGTGGGGTCCTGGGAGGGGCAGATACGCAGTATTTT. Amino acid sequence: CASSRGVLGGADTQYF.

V usage is TRBV4-1 and J usage is TRBJ2-7; TRBD2 matches 10 bases. With 2 bases clipped from V and 3 bases from J, the junction kept 7 bases outside the gene matches. Germline V gene sequence: CDR1 MGHRA, CDR2 YSYEKL. The CDR3 covers 16 residues. The CDR3 loop reads CASSQNPLAGFYEQYF. As DNA, the CDR3 is TGCGCCAGCAGCCAAAATCCACTAGCGGGATTCTACGAGCAGTACTTC.

This clone appeared a single time. CDR3 amino acids: CASSMRQGQFYEQYF. DNA for the CDR3: TGTGCCAGTAGTATGAGGCAGGGGCAGTTCTACGAGCAGTACTTC. This rearrangement joins TRBV19 to TRBJ2-7; possible D gene TRBD1, 6 bases. Germline V gene data show CDR1 as LNHDA and CDR2 as SQIVND (reference sequence). Trimming shortened V by 3 bases and J by 3 bases, and 15 bases separated the two germline ends. The CDR3 is made up of 15 amino acids. The full variable domain, rest sourced from reference TRBV19 and TRBJ2-7, is DGGITQSPKYLFRKEGQNVTLSCEQNLNHDAMYWYRQDPGQGLRLIYYSQIVNDFQKGDIAEGYSVSREKKESFPLTVTSAQKNPTAFYLCASSMRQGQFYEQYFGPGTRLTVT.

V and J are TRBV28 and TRBJ1-6; D possibly corresponds to TRBD1 (6 bases). The CDR3 loop spans 12 amino acids. V was pared by 8 bases and J by 7 bases, with 9 bases between. Germline assignment: CDR1 MDHEN and CDR2 SYDVKM. The CDR3 region is CASRDRNSPLHF. For the CDR3, the DNA is TGTGCCAGCCGTGACAGGAATTCACCCCTCCACTTT.

This clone was found once. This chain links TRBV19 with TRBJ1-2, with 10 bases lining up with TRBD1. With 6 bases clipped from V and 2 bases from J, the junction kept 9 bases outside the gene matches. Germline V gene data show CDR1 as LNHDA and CDR2 as SQIVND (reference sequence). This CDR3 contains 16 residues. DNA for the CDR3: TGTGCCAGTAGAAGGGGACAGGGGAAATTAAACTATGGCTACACCTTC. Translating it yields CASRRGQGKLNYGYTF.

This clone has only a few counts. The chain joins TRBV25-1 to TRBJ1-2; 8 nucleotides agree with TRBD1. The CDR3 has 11 residues. V lost 6 bases and J lost 7; bases outside the gene matches: 1. Germline CDR1 and CDR2: MGHDK and SYGVNS. The CDR3 here is CASRQGAGYTF. The CDR3 DNA is TGTGCCAGCAGGCAGGGGGCTGGCTACACCTTC.

V and J are TRBV20-1 and TRBJ2-2; 9 bases align to TRBD2. Germline V gives CDR1 DFQATT, CDR2 SNEGSKA (reference sequence). The CDR3 is 15 amino acids. V lost 3 bases to trimming and J lost 0 bases; unmatched junction nucleotides: 2. CDR3 coding DNA: TGCAGTGCTAGTACTAGCGGGTCGAACACCGGGGAGCTGTTTTTT. Protein sequence: CSASTSGSNTGELFF.

V is TRBV9 and J is TRBJ1-6; TRBD1 aligns across 9 bases. The trim removed 2 bases at V and 7 bases at J, leaving 4 bases unmatched. The germline V gene encodes CDR1 SGDLS and CDR2 YYNGEE. The CDR3 totals 15 residues. CDR3 sequence (DNA): TGTGCCAGCAGCGTCCAGGGACAGGGCAATTCACCCCTCCACTTT. Amino acid sequence: CASSVQGQGNSPLHF.

V and J are TRBV6-1 and TRBJ2-3, with TRBD1 as a possible D gene (6 bases). The V gene's germline CDR1 is MNHNS and CDR2 SASEGT. Trimming took 2 bases from V and 10 from J, leaving 19 bases between them. The CDR3 is made up of 15 amino acids. The CDR3 DNA reads as TGTGCCAGCAGTGAAAGCAACAGGGAGAACGATCCGCAGTATTTT. Translated: CASSESNRENDPQYF.

This clone appeared a few times. This sequence joins TRBV15 and TRBJ2-5; D remains ambiguous. Trimming took off 0 bases at V and 0 bases at J, with 8 bases between the two ends. The CDR3 runs to 15 residues. Looked up from germline, CDR1 is LNHNV and CDR2 is YYDKDF (reference sequence). The CDR3 sequence is CATSRDVQNQETQYF. The CDR3 region has the DNA TGTGCCACCAGCAGAGATGTACAAAACCAAGAGACCCAGTACTTC.

V gene TRBV29-1 combines with J gene TRBJ1-1; D perhaps matches TRBD1 (5 bases). V was shortened by 3 bases and J by 11 bases, with 16 bases between the two germline ends. The CDR3 is 12 residues long. Germline V gene sequence: CDR1 SQVTM, CDR2 ANQGSEA. CDR3 nucleotide sequence: TGCAGCGTTGAGGAGGGCAGGGCGTTTGCTTTCTTT. Residues: CSVEEGRAFAFF.

This clone was seen more than once but under ten times. This chain uses TRBV21-1 with TRBJ1-1; the table's D gene call, TRBD1, was not cross checked with the DNA. TRBV21-1 is an annotated pseudogene. This CDR3 has 15 amino acids. As DNA, the CDR3 is TGTGCCAGCCTTATTCCGGGACAGGGATCCACTGAAGCTTTCTTT. This encodes CASLIPGQGSTEAFF.

This clone was counted only a few times. The V and J genes are TRBV5-1 and TRBJ2-2; 9 nucleotides match TRBD1. The CDR3 contains 15 residues. The J segment lost 6 bases and the V segment lost 4 bases, leaving 7 bases of the junction unmatched. The V gene's germline CDR1 is SGHRS and CDR2 YFSETQ. CDR3: CASSVGGQGSGELFF. In nucleotides, the CDR3 is TGCGCCAGCAGCGTGGGGGGACAGGGTTCCGGGGAGCTGTTTTTT.

The chain has TRBV3-1 (or the pseudogene TRBV3-2) and TRBJ2-1, with 7 bases matching TRBD2. V lost 1 base to trimming and J lost 2 bases; unmatched junction nucleotides: 5. The germline V gene has CDR1 LGHDT and CDR2 YNNKEL (reference sequence). The CDR3 loop spans 16 amino acids. The CDR3 reads CASSQVLLAAYNEQFF. In DNA, the CDR3 is TGTGCCAGCAGCCAAGTTCTCCTAGCGGCCTACAATGAGCAGTTCTTC.

This sequence joins TRBV3-1 (or the pseudogene TRBV3-2) and TRBJ2-7; 7 bases are shared with TRBD2. The V and J ends lost 3 bases and 0 bases, in that order; junction bases with no gene match: 5. The CDR3 length is 15 residues. The germline gives CDR1 LGHDT, CDR2 YNNKEL (reference sequence). DNA of the CDR3: TGTGCCAGCAGCCAGGGCGGGAGCCCCTCCTACGAGCAGTACTTC. Its protein is CASSQGGSPSYEQYF.

The chain links TRBV5-5 to TRBJ1-1, with TRBD1 as a possible D gene (5 bases). Germline lookup yields CDR1 SGHKS and CDR2 YYEKEE (reference sequence). V was trimmed by 2 bases and J by 4 bases, leaving 12 bases between them. The CDR3 is made up of 14 amino acids. The CDR3 DNA reads TGTGCCAGCAGCTTATGGCAGGGCGGCACTGAAGCTTTCTTT. Its protein product is CASSLWQGGTEAFF.

CDR3 bases: TGTGCCAGCAGCCTACAGGATGCAATGAGCCAGTTCTTC. Residues: CASSLQDAMSQFF. The chain employs TRBV7-2 and TRBJ2-1; tentative D call: TRBD1 (5 bases). Germline V gives CDR1 SGHTA, CDR2 FQGNSA. The CDR3 has 13 residues. Trimming cost V 5 bases and J 13 bases, with 18 bases left between them.

The chain has TRBV11-3 and TRBJ2-1; TRBD2 matches 15 bases. V shed 5 bases, J shed 9 bases, and the junction held 5 bases outside the gene matches. From germline, CDR1 is SGHNT and CDR2 YENEEA. The CDR3 is 15 amino acids. DNA of the CDR3: TGTGCCAGCAGCCCTCGGACTAGCGGGAGGGGTGAGCAGTTCTTC. Translated, it gives CASSPRTSGRGEQFF.

This clone was seen only a few times. The V call is TRBV7-6, the J call TRBJ2-5, with D possibly being TRBD2 (6 bases). Germline V CDR1 and CDR2: SGHVS, FNYEAQ. Trimming removed 1 base at V and 4 bases at J, with 16 bases between. CDR3 length: 16 amino acids. This chain's CDR3 is CASSLVLGGSGETQYF. The DNA for the CDR3 is TGTGCCAGCAGCTTAGTGTTAGGAGGGAGTGGAGAGACCCAGTACTTC.

J is TRBJ1-2 and V is TRBV15, with D perhaps matching TRBD1 (5 bases). CDR1 is LNHNV and CDR2 is YYDKDF in the germline V gene (reference sequence). V gave up 1 base and J gave up 4 bases, with 10 bases separating them. The CDR3 runs 14 residues. CDR3 nucleotide sequence: TGTGCCACCAGCAGAGGACAGACAACCTATGGCTACACCTTC. This codes for CATSRGQTTYGYTF.

The genes are TRBV10-1 and TRBJ2-1; 9 bases line up with TRBD2. CDR1 WNHNN and CDR2 SYGVQD come from the germline V gene (reference sequence). The CDR3 length is 16 residues. Trimming took 2 bases from V and 9 from J; bases not matched to a gene: 11. CDR3 amino acids: CASSEVEREVNGEQFF. CDR3 sequence (DNA): TGCGCCAGCAGTGAGGTTGAGCGGGAGGTTAACGGTGAGCAGTTCTTC.

The genes are TRBV19 and TRBJ2-4; 14 bases agree with TRBD2. Trimming took 5 bases from V and 3 from J; bases not matched to a gene: 6. CDR3 length: 17 residues. Germline V CDR1 and CDR2: LNHDA, SQIVND (reference sequence). CDR3 bases: TGTGCCAGTAGTTTTGGACTAGCGGGAGGTGGCAAAAACATTCAGTACTTC. The encoded protein is CASSFGLAGGGKNIQYF.

This chain uses TRBV9 with TRBJ2-7; TRBD2 matches 9 bases. The length of the CDR3 is 15 residues. V was clipped by 1 base and J by 3 bases; unmatched bases: 5. Germline CDR1 SGDLS, CDR2 YYNGEE. CDR3 region: CASSVRASGNYEQYF. The CDR3 region has the DNA TGTGCCAGCAGCGTACGGGCTAGCGGGAACTACGAGCAGTACTTC.

V gene TRBV18 combines with J gene TRBJ2-7; 8 bases align to TRBD1. V shed 3 bases, J shed 6 bases, and the junction held 7 bases outside the gene matches. Germline CDR1 reads KGHSH; CDR2 reads LQKENI. The CDR3 runs 14 residues. CDR3 loop: CASSPKDREAEQYF. CDR3 sequence (DNA): TGTGCCAGCTCACCGAAGGACAGGGAGGCCGAGCAGTACTTC.